This T cell receptor beta chain is drawn from a study of blood T cells in healthy people across ages. About the study: Per two T cells, template switching captured roughly one barcoded beta molecule. General study findings and limits: Whereas aged donors had fewer naive CD4+ cells, long-lived donors had more of them and higher diversity. Naive and antigen-experienced cells were not separated, limiting conclusive comparison. With age, beta diversity per million T cells declined roughly linearly, significantly by approximately 41.

With respect to this clonotype: Its antigen is unidentified. A clone one base away is much larger, so this may be a read error.

Sample-barcoded 5' priming and a J-beta primer mix drove a second PCR of about 7 to 11 cycles. TCRdb called the 5' RACE reads again in MiXCR, with one record for every CDR3 protein. In the table there are 700,000 to 900,000 distinct CDR3 sequences, about 53% of which are singletons. CDR1 is MNHEY, CDR2 SVGEGT, per germline. CDR3 length: 12 amino acids. V lost 5 bases and J lost 13, with 15 bases in between. The sequenced sample consisted of blood. This TCR was sampled from an elderly man in good health. V usage is TRBV6-2 or TRBV6-3 and J usage is TRBJ2-4; D unresolved. CDR3 sequence: CASSRLFNEQYF. DNA of the CDR3: TGTGCCAGCAGTCGACTTTTCAATGAGCAGTACTTC.